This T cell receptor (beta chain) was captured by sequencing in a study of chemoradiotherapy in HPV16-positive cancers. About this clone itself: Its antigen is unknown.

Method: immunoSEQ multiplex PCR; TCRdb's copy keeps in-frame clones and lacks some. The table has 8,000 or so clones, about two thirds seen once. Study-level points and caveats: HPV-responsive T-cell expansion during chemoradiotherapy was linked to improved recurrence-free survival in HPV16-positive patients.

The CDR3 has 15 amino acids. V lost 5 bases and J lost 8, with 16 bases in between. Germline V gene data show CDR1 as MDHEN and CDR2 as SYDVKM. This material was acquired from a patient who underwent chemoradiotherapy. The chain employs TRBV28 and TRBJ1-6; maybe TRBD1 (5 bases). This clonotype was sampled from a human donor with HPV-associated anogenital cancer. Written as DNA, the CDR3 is TGTGCCAGCAGTCTTGTCCAGGGTAGTTATTCACCCCTCCACTTT. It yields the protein CASSLVQGSYSPLHF.